The rows below give T cell receptor beta chains drawn from one sample of a study of CD8 T cells in Susac syndrome. Using its own MiXCR run on the immunoSEQ multiplex PCR reads, TCRdb lists one record per CDR3 protein. The table includes around 200,000 distinct CDR3 sequences, approximately 95% detected once. Sequenced sample: CD4+ T cells from PBMCs. The origin of the receptors is a human donor with multiple sclerosis. Both conserved end residues are part of each CDR3. A D gene is named only where the DNA matches it firmly. Expanded clones get a size class; other rows say once, few or many, or leave the size out.

J: TRBJ2-1
size: -
D: TRBD1
V: TRBV12-5
CDR3: CASGTVYYNEQFF
DNA: TGTGCTTCCGGGACAGTCTACTACAATGAGCAGTTCTTC

J: TRBJ1-2
size: -
D: TRBD1
V: TRBV27
CDR3: CASSKGGVSYGYTF
DNA: TGTGCCAGCAGCAAAGGGGGCGTTAGCTATGGCTACACCTTC

J: TRBJ2-1
size: once
D: TRBD1
V: TRBV16
CDR3: CASSPPVGTGGHEQFF
DNA: TGTGCCAGCAGCCCGCCCGTGGGGACAGGGGGCCATGAGCAGTTCTTC

J: TRBJ2-1
size: -
D: TRBD2
V: TRBV30
CDR3: CAWRTSLHNEQFF
DNA: TGTGCCTGGCGGACTAGCTTGCACAATGAGCAGTTCTTC

J: TRBJ2-3
size: -
D: TRBD2
V: TRBV4-2
CDR3: CASSPQSGARTDTQYF
DNA: TGTGCCAGCAGCCCGCAAAGCGGGGCCCGCACAGATACGCAGTATTTT

J: TRBJ2-3
size: -
D: TRBD2
V: TRBV9
CDR3: CASSALARTSTDTQYF
DNA: TGTGCCAGCAGCGCACTAGCGCGAACTAGCACAGATACGCAGTATTTT

J: TRBJ2-1
size: -
D: TRBD1
V: TRBV19
CDR3: CASSGDRGQGGREQFF
DNA: TGTGCCAGTAGTGGAGACAGGGGTCAGGGAGGTCGGGAGCAGTTCTTC

J: TRBJ1-2
size: few
D: -
V: TRBV13
CDR3: CASSLDRDYGYTF
DNA: TGTGCCAGCAGCTTAGACAGGGACTATGGCTACACCTTC

J: TRBJ2-7
size: -
D: -
V: TRBV6-1
CDR3: CASSESGRTYEQYF
DNA: TGTGCCAGCAGTGAAAGTGGGCGGACCTACGAGCAGTACTTC

J: TRBJ1-2
size: -
D: TRBD1
V: TRBV20-1
CDR3: CSARWTGVDGYTF
DNA: TGCAGTGCTAGGTGGACAGGGGTCGATGGCTACACCTTC

J: TRBJ2-7
size: -
D: -
V: TRBV20-1
CDR3: CCLLRDGYEQYF
DNA: TGCTGCCTCCTCCGGGACGGCTACGAGCAGTACTTC

J: TRBJ2-3
size: -
D: -
V: TRBV20-1
CDR3: CSALPSAEPTDTQYF
DNA: TGCAGTGCTCTCCCTTCAGCCGAACCCACAGATACGCAGTATTTT

J: TRBJ1-2
size: -
D: TRBD1
V: TRBV7-9
CDR3: CASSFPPGQGNGYTF
DNA: TGTGCCAGCAGCTTCCCGCCCGGACAGGGGAATGGCTACACCTTC

J: TRBJ2-3
size: -
D: TRBD2
V: TRBV2
CDR3: CASRLLAGAGDTQYF
DNA: TGTGCCAGCAGATTATTAGCGGGGGCTGGAGATACGCAGTATTTT

J: TRBJ1-2
size: -
D: -
V: TRBV20-1
CDR3: CSATSGDAGYTF
DNA: TGCAGTGCTACATCCGGCGACGCTGGCTACACCTTC

J: TRBJ2-3
size: -
D: -
V: TRBV20-1
CDR3: CSAPGASSTDTQYF
DNA: TGCAGTGCTCCGGGGGCCTCGAGCACAGATACGCAGTATTTT

J: TRBJ1-2
size: -
D: TRBD1
V: TRBV18
CDR3: CASSPQGQGAHGYTF
DNA: TGTGCCAGCTCACCACAGGGACAGGGGGCGCATGGCTACACCTTC

J: TRBJ2-3
size: -
D: TRBD2
V: TRBV30
CDR3: CAWSVRRLAATDTQYF
DNA: TGTGCCTGGAGTGTACGTCGGCTAGCGGCCACAGATACGCAGTATTTT

J: TRBJ2-5
size: -
D: TRBD1
V: TRBV24-1
CDR3: CATSDPRTGGETQYF
DNA: TGTGCCACCAGTGATCCCAGGACAGGGGGAGAGACCCAGTACTTC

J: TRBJ1-2
size: -
D: TRBD1
V: TRBV12-3/TRBV12-4
CDR3: CASHSEGARGYTF
DNA: TGTGCCAGCCATTCTGAGGGGGCGCGTGGCTACACCTTC

J: TRBJ2-1
size: -
D: -
V: TRBV29-1
CDR3: CSVGAGQIYNEQFF
DNA: TGCAGCGTTGGGGCGGGACAGATCTACAATGAGCAGTTCTTC

J: TRBJ1-5
size: -
D: -
V: TRBV20-1
CDR3: CSAPGSNQPQHF
DNA: TGCAGTGCACCGGGAAGCAATCAGCCCCAGCATTTT

J: TRBJ2-3
size: few
D: -
V: TRBV29-1
CDR3: CSVASTDTQYF
DNA: TGCAGCGTTGCCAGCACAGATACGCAGTATTTT

J: TRBJ1-1
size: -
D: -
V: TRBV7-9
CDR3: CASSLRKQGNTEAFF
DNA: TGTGCCAGCAGCTTACGGAAACAGGGTAACACTGAAGCTTTCTTT

J: TRBJ2-3
size: -
D: TRBD2
V: TRBV20-1
CDR3: CSARRTSRDTQYF
DNA: TGCAGTGCTAGGCGGACTAGCCGAGATACGCAGTATTTT

J: TRBJ2-1
size: -
D: TRBD2
V: TRBV7-2
CDR3: CASNGLAGVEQFF
DNA: TGTGCCAGCAACGGTCTAGCGGGGGTTGAGCAGTTCTTC

J: TRBJ1-6
size: once
D: -
V: TRBV6-5
CDR3: CASSWVRGRNSPLHF
DNA: TGTGCCAGCAGTTGGGTGAGGGGCCGGAATTCACCCCTCCACTTT

J: TRBJ1-1
size: -
D: TRBD1
V: TRBV29-1
CDR3: CSVDRTGPGAFF
DNA: TGCAGCGTTGACCGGACAGGGCCGGGGGCTTTCTTT

J: TRBJ1-1
size: -
D: -
V: TRBV12-3/TRBV12-4
CDR3: CASSYSRLTEAFF
DNA: TGTGCCAGCAGTTACTCACGGCTCACTGAAGCTTTCTTT

J: TRBJ1-2
size: -
D: -
V: TRBV15
CDR3: CATSPDTNYGYTF
DNA: TGTGCCACCAGTCCTGACACGAACTATGGCTACACCTTC

J: TRBJ2-7
size: -
D: TRBD1
V: TRBV7-2
CDR3: CASSLTGQGVEQYF
DNA: TGTGCCAGCAGCTTGACTGGACAGGGAGTCGAGCAGTACTTC

J: TRBJ2-7
size: -
D: -
V: TRBV20-1
CDR3: CSASLPGLAEQYF
DNA: TGCAGTGCTAGTCTTCCAGGGTTGGCCGAGCAGTACTTC

J: TRBJ1-2
size: -
D: -
V: TRBV20-1
CDR3: CSANREGYTF
DNA: TGCAGTGCGAACCGGGAAGGCTACACCTTC

J: TRBJ1-1
size: -
D: -
V: TRBV9
CDR3: CASSVAPWPQGAEAFF
DNA: TGTGCCAGCAGCGTAGCCCCGTGGCCACAGGGCGCTGAAGCTTTCTTT

J: TRBJ2-3
size: -
D: TRBD1
V: TRBV24-1
CDR3: CATSDRAGTAQYF
DNA: TGTGCCACCAGTGATCGCGCTGGGACAGCTCAGTATTTT

J: TRBJ1-2
size: -
D: -
V: TRBV20-1
CDR3: CSARGTAYGYTF
DNA: TGCAGTGCTAGGGGGACCGCTTATGGCTACACCTTC

J: TRBJ1-1
size: -
D: -
V: TRBV29-1
CDR3: CSVEDYIPLNTEAFF
DNA: TGCAGCGTTGAAGATTATATCCCTTTGAACACTGAAGCTTTCTTT

J: TRBJ1-2
size: -
D: TRBD1
V: TRBV4-2
CDR3: CASSLLGQVYGYTF
DNA: TGTGCCAGCAGCCTATTAGGACAGGTCTATGGCTACACCTTC

J: TRBJ2-1
size: once
D: TRBD2
V: TRBV3-1
CDR3: CASSRTSGPSYNEQFF
DNA: TGTGCCAGCAGCCGGACTAGCGGGCCCTCCTACAATGAGCAGTTCTTC

J: TRBJ1-6
size: -
D: -
V: TRBV11-3
CDR3: CASSRGQGSNSPLHF
DNA: TGTGCCAGCAGCCGAGGTCAAGGGAGCAATTCACCCCTCCACTTT

J: TRBJ2-2
size: -
D: TRBD2
V: TRBV12-3/TRBV12-4
CDR3: CASRAGTSSTGELFF
DNA: TGTGCCAGCAGAGCCGGGACTAGCAGCACCGGGGAGCTGTTTTTT

J: TRBJ1-2
size: -
D: -
V: TRBV3-1
CDR3: CASSQGSWKGYTF
DNA: TGTGCCAGCAGCCAAGGGTCGTGGAAAGGCTACACCTTC

J: TRBJ2-1
size: -
D: -
V: TRBV29-1
CDR3: CSVERGTVAGNEQFF
DNA: TGCAGCGTTGAACGCGGGACAGTTGCCGGGAATGAGCAGTTCTTC

J: TRBJ2-1
size: -
D: -
V: TRBV20-1
CDR3: CSANPPRPDSYNEQFF
DNA: TGCAGTGCTAACCCCCCCCGTCCCGACTCCTACAATGAGCAGTTCTTC

J: TRBJ2-1
size: -
D: -
V: TRBV19
CDR3: CASSIGGLDNEQFF
DNA: TGTGCCAGTAGTATAGGGGGGCTCGACAATGAGCAGTTCTTC

J: TRBJ2-7
size: -
D: -
V: TRBV7-9
CDR3: CASSLAAGRVRYEQYF
DNA: TGTGCCAGCAGCTTAGCGGCCGGGCGAGTTAGGTACGAGCAGTACTTC

J: TRBJ2-3
size: -
D: -
V: TRBV29-1
CDR3: CSVWAGTKPGTDTQYF
DNA: TGCAGCGTTTGGGCGGGGACCAAACCAGGCACAGATACGCAGTATTTT

J: TRBJ2-3
size: -
D: -
V: TRBV3-1
CDR3: CASSQDVTGANTQYF
DNA: TGTGCCAGCAGCCAAGATGTAACAGGCGCAAATACGCAGTATTTT